The 27 T cell receptor beta chains reported below all come from one sample, sequenced in a study of regulatory T cells in long-lasting Graves disease. Building of the TCR beta libraries involved iRepertoire HTBI primers and Arm-PCR of CDR3 regions. TCRdb processed the multiplex PCR reads anew with MiXCR; each CDR3 protein has one entry. The table records under 300,000 distinct CDR3 sequences, 15% to 20% of them present only once. Specified time point: newly diagnosed GD, antithyroid drugs for less than 3 months. PBMC-derived RNA was used for the TCR library. In addition, the sample was reused for a study of T cells in Graves' hyperthyroidism and ophthalmopathy.

Sequenced material: peripheral blood mononuclear cells (PBMCs), taken at new diagnosis, from a patient treated with antithyroid drugs. All receptors come from a woman aged 30 to 39 with Graves disease.

There are a few counts of this clonotype. The genes are TRBV27 and TRBJ2-1; possible D gene TRBD1, 6 bases. Deletions cut 4 bases from V and 9 bases from J, with 16 bases between. This CDR3 has 14 amino acids. The germline gives CDR1 MNHEY, CDR2 SMNVEV (reference sequence). The CDR3 sequence: CASSSGQSSGEQFF. CDR3 sequence (DNA): TGTGCCAGCAGTTCCGGACAGTCGTCGGGTGAGCAGTTCTTC.

This clonotype was picked up many times. V usage is TRBV12-5 and J usage is TRBJ1-2, with 7 nucleotides matching TRBD1. The CDR3 length is 15 residues. Germline V lookup: CDR1 LGHNT, CDR2 FRNRAP. CDR3 nucleotide sequence: TGTGCCACCAGGCAGGGGGGTGAACCTAACTATGGCTACACCTTC. It encodes CATRQGGEPNYGYTF. The complete variable domain, with remaining parts taken from reference TRBV12-5 and TRBJ1-2, reads DARVTQTPRHKVTEMGQEVTMRCQPILGHNTVFWYRQTMMQGLELLAYFRNRAPLDDSGMPKDRFSAEMPDATLATLKIQPSEPRDSAVYFCATRQGGEPNYGYTFGSGTRLTVV.

At least ten counts were recorded for this clonotype. The V call is TRBV24-1, the J call TRBJ2-1, with TRBD2 as a possible D gene (5 bases). CDR1 is KGHDR, CDR2 SFDVKD, per germline. The CDR3 has 14 amino acids. Trimming removed 3 bases at V and 5 bases at J, with 10 bases between. Here the CDR3 DNA reads TGTGCCACCAGTGATCGGGGAAGGAACAATGAGCAGTTCTTC. This sequence encodes CATSDRGRNNEQFF.

This clonotype was seen repeatedly, ten times or more. The chain carries TRBV3-1 and TRBJ1-1; D is ambiguous. The germline V gene encodes CDR1 LGHDT and CDR2 YNNKEL (reference sequence). V lost 8 bases and J 0 bases, leaving 16 bases between the germline ends. This CDR3 spans 15 amino acids. The CDR3 region has the DNA TGTGCCAGCTCACCTAGGACGGGCTTGAACACTGAAGCTTTCTTT. Translating gives CASSPRTGLNTEAFF.

As to this clonotype: A read error is the likely source, as a far larger clone sits one nucleotide away. The chain couples TRBV12-3 or TRBV12-4 to TRBJ2-5, with 7 bases that match TRBD1. J gave up 2 bases and V 6 bases, and 3 bases lay outside the gene matches. The CDR3 length is 13 residues. CDR3 coding DNA: TGTGCCAGCAGGGGGACAGCACAAGAGACCCAGTACTTC. This sequence encodes CASRGTAQETQYF.

The chain's CDR3 is CATSDTGSGGEAFF. CDR3 sequence (DNA): TGTGCCACCAGTGACACAGGGTCCGGGGGTGAAGCTTTCTTT. The rearrangement joins TRBV24-1 to TRBJ1-1, with D perhaps matching TRBD1 (6 bases). The CDR3 sequence is 14 residues long. Germline V gene data show CDR1 as KGHDR and CDR2 as SFDVKD. Trimming stripped 4 bases from V and 7 bases from J, with 15 bases between.

This clonotype was detected once. This may be a read error, as it is one base from a much larger clone. The rearrangement joins TRBV5-1 to TRBJ2-7, with TRBD1 as a possible D gene (5 bases). Germline-derived CDR1 and CDR2 are SGHRS and YFSETQ. CDR3 length: 15 amino acids. CDR3 region: CASSLGWGQNNEQYF. In DNA form, the CDR3 reads TGTGCCAGCAGCTTGGGCTGGGGCCAGAACAATGAGCAGTACTTC.

This clonotype was seen only a few times. CDR3 in DNA: TGTGCCAGCAGTGAATCCCGGGACAGGGAGCAGTTCTTC. As protein: CASSESRDREQFF. J is TRBJ2-1 and V is TRBV6-4; 8 bases map to TRBD1. The trim removed 3 bases at V and 10 bases at J, leaving 5 bases unmatched. Germline CDR1 is MRHNA and CDR2 is SNTAGT. CDR3 size: 13 residues.

At least ten counts were recorded for this clonotype. The gene calls are TRBV29-1 and TRBJ2-7; 7 nucleotides agree with TRBD1. The end of the DNA fits TRBJ2-4 better, so the J call may be wrong. There are 12 residues in the CDR3. CDR1 and CDR2 (germline): SQVTM, ANQGSEA. In nucleotides, the CDR3 is TGCAGCGCCTCGAGGGGGCTCCCCATTCAGTACTTC. Its protein product is CSASRGLPIQYF.

This clonotype was picked up many times. The chain uses TRBV20-1 and TRBJ1-5, with D perhaps TRBD1 (6 bases). Between the trimmed V and J ends, which lost 0 bases and 7 bases, there was a span of 13 bases. The CDR3 consists of 14 residues. The germline V gene has CDR1 DFQATT and CDR2 SNEGSKA (reference sequence). CDR3: CSARDAGTRQPQHF. The DNA for the CDR3 is TGCAGTGCTAGAGATGCAGGGACAAGACAGCCCCAGCATTTT.

This clonotype was detected only a few times. The chain links TRBV18 to TRBJ1-5, with a possible D match to TRBD1 (5 bases). Germline CDR1 reads KGHSH; CDR2 reads LQKENI. The CDR3 covers 13 residues. Trimming removed 2 bases at V and 9 bases at J, with 11 bases between. The CDR3: CASSPGRAWPQHF. The DNA of the CDR3 is TGTGCCAGCTCACCAGGCAGGGCTTGGCCCCAGCATTTT.

Ten or more counts support this clonotype. The chain carries TRBV9 and TRBJ2-2; D may be TRBD2 (6 bases). Germline assignment: CDR1 SGDLS and CDR2 YYNGEE. The V end was cut by 4 bases, the J end by 5 bases, with 18 bases between. This CDR3 contains 16 residues. The CDR3 sequence is CASSPRDGGSTGELFF. In nucleotides, the CDR3 is TGTGCCAGCAGCCCAAGGGACGGGGGTTCGACCGGGGAGCTGTTTTTT. The full variable domain, completed using reference TRBV9 and TRBJ2-2, is DSGVTQTPKHLITATGQRVTLRCSPRSGDLSVYWYQQSLDQGLQFLIQYYNGEERAKGNILERFSAQQFPDLHSELNLSSLELGDSALYFCASSPRDGGSTGELFFGEGSRLTVL.

This clonotype appeared many times. J is TRBJ1-3 and V is TRBV7-2; TRBD1 matches 7 bases. Germline trimming cut 5 bases from V and 0 bases from J; bases unmatched to any gene: 4. In germline, CDR1 is SGHTA, CDR2 FQGNSA. The CDR3 sequence is 15 residues long. This CDR3 is CASSLGQYSGNTIYF. CDR3 DNA sequence: TGTGCCAGCAGCCTGGGACAGTACTCTGGAAACACCATATATTTT.

This clonotype was observed many times. One end of the junction is discordant with germline, which a read error may explain. This chain joins TRBV7-7 and TRBJ2-7; 10 bases map to TRBD1. The CDR3 has 15 amino acids. The germline V gene has CDR1 SSHAT and CDR2 FNYEAQ (reference sequence). The CDR3 DNA reads as TGTGCTAGCAGCGCCGGGACAGGGGATACGTTCGAGCAGTACTTC. Translating it yields CASSAGTGDTFEQYF.

The chain has TRBV9 and TRBJ2-7; 8 bases agree with TRBD1. This CDR3 comprises 16 residues. V dropped 4 bases and J dropped 5; count of bases not matched to a gene: 14. CDR1 and CDR2 (germline): SGDLS, YYNGEE. This CDR3 is CASSSNPRTGQNEQYF. Here the CDR3 DNA reads TGTGCCAGCAGCTCCAACCCCCGGACAGGGCAAAACGAGCAGTACTTC.

The rearrangement links TRBV5-4 to TRBJ2-7; TRBD1 aligns across 8 bases. CDR1 is SGHNT, CDR2 YYREEE, per germline (reference sequence). V lost 2 bases to trimming and J lost 0 bases; unmatched junction nucleotides: 4. This CDR3 has 15 residues. The chain's CDR3 is CASSFGQGASYEQYF. The CDR3 DNA is TGTGCCAGCAGCTTCGGGCAGGGGGCCTCCTACGAGCAGTACTTC.

There are many counts of this clonotype. The CDR3 coding sequence is TGTGCCAGCTCACCAGAGTACGAAAAACTGTTTTTT. Translating gives CASSPEYEKLFF. The chain recombines TRBV18 with TRBJ1-4; D unresolved. Germline CDR1 KGHSH, CDR2 LQKENI. The germline V and J ends were trimmed by 2 bases and 8 bases, with 6 bases remaining between them. The CDR3 runs to 12 residues.

The J gene is TRBJ2-7, the V gene TRBV5-4; TRBD1 matches at 10 bases. Germline V gene sequence: CDR1 SGHNT, CDR2 YYREEE (reference sequence). This CDR3 is 15 amino acids long. The ends lost 4 bases at V and 4 bases at J; junction bases unmatched: 8. The DNA for the CDR3 is TGTGCCAGCAGCGGCTCGACAGGGGGCTTTTACGAGCAGTACTTC. Amino acids: CASSGSTGGFYEQYF.

This clonotype has just a few counts. The rearrangement joins TRBV20-1 to TRBJ1-1; D remains unclear. V dropped 3 bases and J dropped 0 bases, with 8 bases sitting between them. In germline, CDR1 is DFQATT, CDR2 SNEGSKA (reference sequence). The CDR3 covers 13 residues. CDR3 amino acids: CSASIRVNTEAFF. The CDR3, as DNA: TGCAGTGCTAGCATTCGGGTGAACACTGAAGCTTTCTTT.

This clonotype showed up many times. This sequence joins TRBV20-1 and TRBJ2-7; tentatively, D is TRBD1 (5 bases). CDR1 is DFQATT, CDR2 SNEGSKA, per germline (reference sequence). The CDR3 extends over 14 amino acids. V was shortened by 0 bases and J by 0 bases, with 9 bases between the two germline ends. The CDR3 protein is CSAREMTASYEQYF. The CDR3, as DNA: TGCAGTGCTAGAGAGATGACAGCCTCCTACGAGCAGTACTTC.

As regards this clonotype: This sequence is one base from a far larger clone and is likely a read error. Because it lacks the conserved phenylalanine or tryptophan at the end, this CDR3 is likely a read error. The chain combines TRBV11-2 with TRBJ2-5; D may correspond to TRBD1 or TRBD2 (5 bases each). Germline lookup yields CDR1 SGHAT and CDR2 FQNNGV. Trimming shortened V by 4 bases and J by 4 bases, and 19 bases separated the two germline ends. The length of the CDR3 is 16 residues. For the CDR3, the DNA is TGTGCCAGCAGCTCCGGGGCCCGGGCTGAGGGAGAGACCCAGTACTTA. Translation: CASSSGARAEGETQYL.

This clonotype occurred a few times. Possible read error: a much larger clone is one base away. V and J are TRBV12-3 or TRBV12-4 and TRBJ1-1, with D uncertain. The germline V and J ends were trimmed by 6 bases and 1 base, with 15 bases remaining between them. CDR3 length: 15 residues. The CDR3 sequence is CASRDRAPTNTEAFF. CDR3 DNA: TGTGCCAGCAGAGACCGGGCCCCTACGAACACTGAAGCTTTCTTT.

This clonotype was recorded many times. The V call is TRBV5-1, the J call TRBJ1-2; 10 nucleotides align to TRBD1. Looked up from germline, CDR1 is SGHRS and CDR2 is YFSETQ. With 3 bases clipped from V and 7 bases from J, the junction kept 6 bases outside the gene matches. The CDR3 loop spans 14 amino acids. In nucleotides, the CDR3 is TGCGCCAGCAGCTGGGACAGGGGATACGGTGGCTACACCTTC. Amino acid sequence: CASSWDRGYGGYTF.

This clonotype was counted a few times. The chain has TRBV12-3 or TRBV12-4 and TRBJ1-2, with D possibly TRBD1 on 5 matching bases. CDR3 length: 13 residues. V was pared by 5 bases and J by 7 bases, with 14 bases between. The CDR3 sequence is CASSPGPKAGYTF. The CDR3 DNA reads TGTGCCAGCAGTCCGGGGCCGAAGGCTGGCTACACCTTC.

This clonotype was seen many times. CDR3 residues: CASSVSGTGDTGELFF. DNA for the CDR3: TGTGCCAGCAGCGTTTCCGGGACAGGAGACACCGGGGAGCTGTTTTTT. The chain recombines TRBV9 with TRBJ2-2; 8 bases are a match to TRBD1. The trim removed 2 bases at V and 3 bases at J, leaving 6 bases unmatched. CDR1 and CDR2 (germline): SGDLS, YYNGEE. The CDR3 contains 16 residues. Supplemented by reference TRBV9 and TRBJ2-2, the full variable domain reads DSGVTQTPKHLITATGQRVTLRCSPRSGDLSVYWYQQSLDQGLQFLIQYYNGEERAKGNILERFSAQQFPDLHSELNLSSLELGDSALYFCASSVSGTGDTGELFFGEGSRLTVL.

The chain couples TRBV20-1 to TRBJ2-1; 14 bases line up with TRBD2. CDR3 length: 16 amino acids. J lost 8 bases, V lost 5 bases, and 11 bases had no gene match. Germline lookup yields CDR1 DFQATT and CDR2 SNEGSKA (reference sequence). The CDR3 reads CSAPTGTSGGWDEQFF. The CDR3 DNA follows: TGCAGTGCTCCTACCGGGACTAGCGGGGGCTGGGATGAGCAGTTCTTC.

CDR3 nucleotides: TGCAGTGCTGGGAGGGTCCGGGGGCAACATTACGAGCAGTACTTC. It is translated as CSAGRVRGQHYEQYF. J is TRBJ2-7 and V is TRBV20-1; the D gene is possibly TRBD2 (7 bases). The germline CDR1 and CDR2 sequences are DFQATT and SNEGSKA (reference sequence). Between the trimmed V and J ends, which lost 5 bases and 4 bases, there was a span of 21 bases. CDR3 size: 15 residues.